This note documents a single TCR beta chain sequence. V was shortened by 0 bases and J by 9 bases, with 18 bases between the two germline ends. The CDR3 is made up of 17 amino acids. Per the germline V gene, CDR1 is SGHDN and CDR2 is FVKESK. The data belong to a study of blood T cell repertoires in COVID-19. The protocol was immunoSEQ multiplex PCR, while the TCRdb copy is restricted to in-frame clones and leaves out a portion. The repertoire holds 45,000 to 70,000 clones, with about 91% as singletons. The chain recombines TRBV14 with TRBJ1-6; D perhaps matches TRBD1 (6 bases). The TCR sequence derives from a woman aged 55-69 years with active or convalescent COVID-19. Input material: peripheral blood. In nucleotides, the CDR3 is TGTGCCAGCAGCCAAGAAGCAGGGGCGCTCTCGGGTTCACCCCTCCACTTT. This translates into CASSQEAGALSGSPLHF.